Described below is a single TCR beta chain sequence and its context. What it recognizes is unknown. The donors were part of the validation cohort, which consisted of roughly 120 subjects and was separate from the first cohort of about 720 subjects. Method: immunoSEQ multiplex PCR; TCRdb's copy keeps in-frame clones and lacks some. This sample carries some 110,000 clones, around 86% of them seen once, and the ten largest clones take 4.5% to 6%. This entry belongs to a study of cytomegalovirus exposure and HLA in healthy donors. Findings of the study overall: Some TCR beta chains (over 150 of them) were listed as cytomegalovirus-associated.

Trimming at V came to 5 bases and at J to 0 bases, leaving 2 bases not matched to a gene. The germline gives CDR1 MNHNS, CDR2 SASEGT. This CDR3 is built from 15 residues. V is TRBV6-1 and J is TRBJ1-3; 9 bases are a match to TRBD1. Sequencing used PBMCs. This clonotype was sampled from a man between 18 and 35 years old in good health and CMV-seronegative. The CDR3 nucleotides read TGTGCCAGCAGTCTGGGACAGGGCTCTGGAAACACCATATATTTT. Residues: CASSLGQGSGNTIYF.